Sequencing of this TCR beta chain was carried out in a study of T cell changes during pregnancy in multiple sclerosis. Profiling relied on immunoSEQ multiplex PCR, and the TCRdb table lists in-frame clones only, not all of them. The sample shows roughly 40,000 clones, approximately 94% of them seen only once. The CDR3 spans 13 residues. Germline V gene lookup returns CDR1 SGHTA and CDR2 FQGNSA. V was cut by 3 bases and J by 5 bases, with 10 bases left in between. The TCR was taken from a female donor with multiple sclerosis, enrolled in a pregnancy study. The chain couples TRBV7-2 to TRBJ2-5; D may be TRBD1 (5 bases). The sample was peripheral blood, taken before pregnancy. The CDR3 nucleotides are TGTGCCAGCAGCTTCGGCAGGGATGAGACCCAGTACTTC. Residues: CASSFGRDETQYF.